Listed here is a single T cell receptor (beta chain). Some clones are missing from TCRdb's copy, which holds only in-frame ones; the method was immunoSEQ multiplex PCR. The sample includes roughly 410,000 clones, approximately 89% seen only once; the top ten take 2% to 2.5%. The germline gives CDR1 SGHDT, CDR2 YYEEEE. Trimming removed 0 bases at V and 4 bases at J, with 10 bases between. The CDR3 totals 15 residues. The sample originates from a study of blood T cell repertoires in COVID-19. About the research overall: Sources were T cells, B-cell-depleted T cells, or PBMCs; the material itself was cDNA or gDNA.

Patients from Seattle were sampled longitudinally, starting during active infection. This rearrangement joins TRBV5-6 to TRBJ1-4; D may be TRBD1 (5 bases). Sequencing input: peripheral blood. The sequence came from a woman aged 55-69 years with COVID-19, enrolled during active disease. The CDR3 region has the DNA TGTGCCAGCAGCTTGGGCGGGGCGGGTAATGAAAAACTGTTTTTT. It specifies CASSLGGAGNEKLFF.